The 25 T cell receptor beta chains below come from one sample, sequenced in a study of blood T cell repertoires in COVID-19. Profiled with immunoSEQ multiplex PCR; TCRdb holds only in-frame clones, not every one. Of some 220,000 clones listed, around 87% are singletons. The sequenced sample was PBMCs or T cells enriched from blood (not recorded which). Receptor source: a woman under 30 in a cohort exposed to, infected with or recovered from COVID-19 (not recorded which).

The rearrangement links TRBV15 to TRBJ1-5; the match to TRBD1 covers 7 bases. The V and J ends lost 7 bases and 1 base, in that order; junction bases with no gene match: 4. Germline-derived CDR1 and CDR2 are LNHNV and YYDKDF (reference sequence). The CDR3 runs 14 residues. The CDR3 coding sequence is TGTGCCACCACCCCGGGACAGAGCAATCAGCCCCAGCATTTT. This codes for CATTPGQSNQPQHF.

The chain uses TRBV6-5 and TRBJ1-4; 11 nucleotides line up with TRBD1. Germline lookup yields CDR1 MNHEY and CDR2 SVGAGI. V shed 6 bases and J 8 bases; nucleotides not matched to a gene: 5. There are 14 residues in the CDR3. The CDR3 DNA follows: TGTGCCAGCAGCCCAGGACAGGGGGCAGAAAAACTGTTTTTT. Its translation: CASSPGQGAEKLFF.

The V and J genes are TRBV2 and TRBJ1-2; 8 bases align to TRBD1. The J segment lost 2 bases and the V segment lost 0 bases, leaving 5 bases of the junction unmatched. The CDR3 loop spans 16 amino acids. CDR1 and CDR2 from the germline V gene are SNHLY and FYNNEI. The CDR3 sequence is CASSEAGRGRNYGYTF. As DNA, the CDR3 is TGTGCCAGCAGTGAAGCGGGCAGGGGGCGAAACTATGGCTACACCTTC.

This clone was counted between two and nine times. The genes are TRBV19 and TRBJ2-1; D unclear. Per the germline V gene, CDR1 is LNHDA and CDR2 is SQIVND (reference sequence). V was shortened by 4 bases and J by 6 bases, with 7 bases between the two germline ends. This CDR3 has 12 residues. DNA for the CDR3: TGTGCCAGTAGTACCCCTCCCAATGAGCAGTTCTTC. Translation: CASSTPPNEQFF.

V gene TRBV6-6 combines with J gene TRBJ2-7; tentatively, D is TRBD2 (6 bases). CDR3 size: 15 residues. V was trimmed by 4 bases and J by 7 bases, leaving 20 bases between them. Looked up from germline, CDR1 is MNHNY and CDR2 is SVGAGI (reference sequence). The CDR3 reads CASSSLSTSPKEQYF. CDR3 in DNA: TGTGCCAGCAGTTCCCTTTCGACTAGTCCTAAAGAGCAGTACTTC.

This chain connects TRBV6-5 to TRBJ1-4, with D unclear. Germline loops: CDR1 MNHEY, CDR2 SVGAGI. V lost 6 bases and J lost 5, with 10 bases in between. CDR3 length equals 13 residues. The CDR3 DNA is TGTGCCAGCAGCCCCCGGAGGAATGAAAAACTGTTTTTT. Residues: CASSPRRNEKLFF.

In nucleotides, the CDR3 is TGTGCCAGCTCACCAAGTTGGGAGAACTATGGCTACACCTTC. It translates to CASSPSWENYGYTF. V and J are TRBV18 and TRBJ1-2; D not resolved. The V gene's germline CDR1 is KGHSH and CDR2 LQKENI. The CDR3 totals 14 residues. V lost 2 bases, J lost 2 bases, and 9 bases lay in between.

This clone was observed a handful of times. This rearrangement joins TRBV6-6 to TRBJ2-7; 9 bases agree with TRBD2. Trimming cost V 8 bases and J 5 bases; bases outside gene matches: 10. Germline V gives CDR1 MNHNY, CDR2 SVGAGI (reference sequence). The CDR3 loop spans 14 amino acids. This chain's CDR3 is CASRISGSRNEQYF. CDR3 in DNA: TGTGCCAGCCGAATTAGCGGGAGCCGGAACGAGCAGTACTTC.

The chain carries TRBV14 and TRBJ1-2; D gene ambiguous. The CDR3 covers 13 residues. Germline loops: CDR1 SGHDN, CDR2 FVKESK. V shed 0 bases and J shed 5 bases, with 7 bases lying between them. The CDR3 DNA follows: TGTGCCAGCAGCCAAGATCCGAGTTATGGCTACACCTTC. This gives the protein CASSQDPSYGYTF.

This clone was counted once. The chain employs TRBV7-2 and TRBJ2-5; 7 nucleotides agree with TRBD2. V dropped 3 bases and J dropped 5; count of bases not matched to a gene: 9. This CDR3 is built from 15 residues. Germline V CDR1 and CDR2: SGHTA, FQGNSA. The CDR3 reads CASSFSSGSRETQYF. CDR3 bases: TGTGCCAGCAGCTTTTCTAGCGGTAGCAGGGAGACCCAGTACTTC.

CDR3 in amino acids: CASSHRASSYNEQFF. CDR3 nucleotides: TGTGCCAGCAGCCACAGGGCGAGCTCCTACAATGAGCAGTTCTTC. The chain employs TRBV5-5 and TRBJ2-1, with D perhaps TRBD1 (6 bases). V was clipped by 4 bases and J by 0 bases, with 11 bases between them. The CDR3 sequence is 15 residues long. Germline CDR1 SGHKS, CDR2 YYEKEE (reference sequence). Drawing the rest from reference TRBV5-5 and TRBJ2-1, the complete variable domain is DAGVTQSPTHLIKTRGQQVTLRCSPISGHKSVSWYQQVLGQGPQFIFQYYEKEERGRGNFPDRFSARQFPNYSSELNVNALLLGDSALYLCASSHRASSYNEQFFGPGTRLTVL.

V is TRBV6-5 and J is TRBJ2-1; 12 bases match TRBD2. The germline V gene encodes CDR1 MNHEY and CDR2 SVGAGI. The CDR3 extends over 15 amino acids. J lost 6 bases, V lost 6 bases, and 6 bases had no gene match. The CDR3, as DNA: TGTGCCAGCAGCGAGACTAGCGGGAGTGGCAATGAGCAGTTCTTC. Translating gives CASSETSGSGNEQFF.

This chain connects TRBV29-1 to TRBJ1-1; D gene unclear. CDR3 length: 15 residues. V lost 5 bases and J lost 0, with 16 bases in between. Germline loops: CDR1 SQVTM, CDR2 ANQGSEA. The CDR3 loop reads CSVTYGLLMNTEAFF. CDR3 nucleotide sequence: TGCAGCGTTACATACGGACTTTTAATGAACACTGAAGCTTTCTTT.

J is TRBJ2-2 and V is TRBV29-1, with 7 bases identical to TRBD1. Germline CDR1 SQVTM, CDR2 ANQGSEA. V was clipped by 7 bases and J by 6 bases; unmatched bases: 8. This CDR3 has 13 amino acids. CDR3 bases: TGCAGCGGTCGGACAGGCGAGGCCGGGGAGCTGTTTTTT. Its translation is CSGRTGEAGELFF.

This sequence joins TRBV13 and TRBJ2-1; 7 bases line up with TRBD2. This CDR3 comprises 14 residues. CDR1 and CDR2 (germline): PRHDT, FYEKMQ (reference sequence). With V trimmed by 3 bases and J by 2 bases, 1 base remained unmatched. CDR3 protein: CASSLGLPYNEQFF. In DNA, the CDR3 is TGTGCCAGCAGCTTGGGACTACCCTACAATGAGCAGTTCTTC.

This chain joins TRBV5-4 and TRBJ2-2; tentative D call: TRBD1 (6 bases). The CDR3 runs 14 residues. The germline V gene encodes CDR1 SGHNT and CDR2 YYREEE (reference sequence). Trimming left V 4 bases short and J 3 bases short, with 10 bases between. CDR3 region: CASSRDRYTGELFF. The CDR3 DNA reads as TGTGCCAGCAGCCGTGACAGGTACACCGGGGAGCTGTTTTTT.

The chain is built from TRBV11-2 and TRBJ2-2; 7 nucleotides match TRBD1. In germline, CDR1 is SGHAT, CDR2 FQNNGV. V lost 5 bases and J lost 4; bases outside the gene matches: 10. This CDR3 has 16 residues. DNA of the CDR3: TGTGCCAGCAGCGTTCAGACAGGGTTGAGCACCGGGGAGCTGTTTTTT. Translating it yields CASSVQTGLSTGELFF.

The chain joins TRBV27 to TRBJ2-2; D gene uncertain. The germline V gene encodes CDR1 MNHEY and CDR2 SMNVEV (reference sequence). V shed 5 bases and J shed 2 bases, with 6 bases lying between them. This CDR3 is built from 13 residues. The CDR3 loop reads CASSPTNTGELFF. In DNA form, the CDR3 reads TGTGCCAGCAGTCCGACTAACACCGGGGAGCTGTTTTTT.

The rearrangement joins TRBV15 to TRBJ1-2; D gene unclear. Between the trimmed V and J ends, which lost 5 bases and 2 bases, there was a span of 9 bases. The CDR3 runs 13 residues. Germline CDR1 LNHNV, CDR2 YYDKDF (reference sequence). The CDR3 reads CATSLVRNYGYTF. The CDR3 DNA reads as TGTGCCACCAGCCTCGTGCGGAACTATGGCTACACCTTC.

This chain joins TRBV19 and TRBJ2-2; D may be TRBD2 (5 bases). This CDR3 region has 14 residues. Germline CDR1 and CDR2: LNHDA and SQIVND (reference sequence). Trimming cost V 6 bases and J 4 bases, with 12 bases left between them. CDR3 nucleotide sequence: TGTGCCAGTAGGGCGGGCCGCGGCACCGGGGAGCTGTTTTTT. Translated, it gives CASRAGRGTGELFF.

The gene calls are TRBV10-2 and TRBJ1-2; 8 positions match TRBD1. The CDR3 contains 14 residues. Per the germline V gene, CDR1 is WSHSY and CDR2 is SAAADI. The ends lost 7 bases at V and 1 base at J; junction bases unmatched: 5. Here the CDR3 reads CASTTGVHNYGYTF. The CDR3 DNA reads as TGCGCCAGCACGACAGGGGTCCATAACTATGGCTACACCTTC.

V and J are TRBV7-2 and TRBJ2-5; 8 bases line up with TRBD1. Looked up from germline, CDR1 is SGHTA and CDR2 is FQGNSA. The CDR3 contains 15 residues. The trim removed 0 bases at V and 2 bases at J, leaving 2 bases unmatched. CDR3 coding DNA: TGTGCCAGCAGCTTAGCCAGGACAGGGCAAGAGACCCAGTACTTC. Its protein is CASSLARTGQETQYF.

CDR3 in DNA: TGTGCCAGTAGTAGGTCTAGGGCAGGGGGCAACACTGAAGCTTTCTTT. Residues: CASSRSRAGGNTEAFF. The chain employs TRBV19 and TRBJ1-1; 8 positions match TRBD1. The germline V gene has CDR1 LNHDA and CDR2 SQIVND (reference sequence). Germline trimming cut 4 bases from V and 2 bases from J; bases unmatched to any gene: 9. This CDR3 spans 16 amino acids.

The chain combines TRBV5-8 with TRBJ2-5, with D maybe TRBD2 (5 bases). The CDR3 loop spans 14 amino acids. V was pared by 1 base and J by 5 bases, with 12 bases between. Germline values: CDR1 SGHTS, CDR2 YDEGEE. CDR3 residues: CASSLLAGGETQYF. The CDR3 DNA reads as TGTGCCAGCAGCTTGTTGGCGGGTGGGGAGACCCAGTACTTC.

The genes are TRBV25-1 and TRBJ1-1; the D gene is possibly TRBD1 (6 bases). The CDR3 contains 16 residues. The germline CDR1 and CDR2 sequences are MGHDK and SYGVNS. Trimming stripped 6 bases from V and 0 bases from J, with 17 bases between. The CDR3 bases are TGTGCCAGCAGACCACAGGGAAATGAGCTGAACACTGAAGCTTTCTTT. Protein: CASRPQGNELNTEAFF.